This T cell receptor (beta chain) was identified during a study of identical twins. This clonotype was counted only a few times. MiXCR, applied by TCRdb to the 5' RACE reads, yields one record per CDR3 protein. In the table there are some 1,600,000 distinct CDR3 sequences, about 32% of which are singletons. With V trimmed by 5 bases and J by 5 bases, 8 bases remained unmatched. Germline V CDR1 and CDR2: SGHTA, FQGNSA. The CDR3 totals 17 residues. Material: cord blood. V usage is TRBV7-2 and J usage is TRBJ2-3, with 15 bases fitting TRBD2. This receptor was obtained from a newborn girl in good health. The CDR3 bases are TGTGCCAGCAGCCTAGGGGGACTAGCGGGAGGCTTAGATACGCAGTATTTT. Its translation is CASSLGGLAGGLDTQYF.